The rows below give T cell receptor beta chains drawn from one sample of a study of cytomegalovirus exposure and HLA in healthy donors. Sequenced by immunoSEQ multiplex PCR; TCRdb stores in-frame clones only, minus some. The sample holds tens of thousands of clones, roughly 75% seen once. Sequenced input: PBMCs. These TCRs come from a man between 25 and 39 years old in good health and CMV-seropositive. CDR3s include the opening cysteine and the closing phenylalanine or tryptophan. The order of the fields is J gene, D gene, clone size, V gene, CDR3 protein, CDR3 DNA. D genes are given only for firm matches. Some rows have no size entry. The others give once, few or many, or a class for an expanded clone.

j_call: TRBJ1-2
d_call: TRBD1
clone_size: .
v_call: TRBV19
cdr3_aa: CASSTWTGTDYGYTF
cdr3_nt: TGTGCCAGTAGTACGTGGACCGGGACAGACTATGGCTACACCTTC

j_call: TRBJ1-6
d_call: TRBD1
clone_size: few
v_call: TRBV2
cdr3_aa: CASGTDSYNSPLHF
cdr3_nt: TGTGCCAGCGGGACAGACTCCTATAATTCACCCCTCCACTTT

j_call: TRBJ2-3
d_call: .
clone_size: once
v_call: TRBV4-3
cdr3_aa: CASSQTGGGTDTQYF
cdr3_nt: TGCGCCAGCAGCCAAACAGGGGGGGGCACAGATACGCAGTATTTT

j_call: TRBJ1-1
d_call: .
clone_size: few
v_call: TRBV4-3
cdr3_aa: CASSPGGTEAFF
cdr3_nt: TGCGCCAGCAGCCCTGGGGGGACTGAAGCTTTCTTT

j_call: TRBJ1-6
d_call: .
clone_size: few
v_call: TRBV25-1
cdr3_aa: CASGGPFSNSPLHF
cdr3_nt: TGTGCCAGCGGAGGCCCTTTTAGCAATTCACCCCTCCACTTT

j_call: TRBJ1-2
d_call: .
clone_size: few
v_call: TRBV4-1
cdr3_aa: CASSQDTGGLGGYTF
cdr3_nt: TGCGCCAGCAGCCAAGATACCGGGGGGCTGGGTGGCTACACCTTC

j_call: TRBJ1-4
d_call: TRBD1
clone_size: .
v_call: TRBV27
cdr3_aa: CASSSGTGRNEKLFF
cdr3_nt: TGTGCCAGCAGTTCCGGGACAGGGAGGAATGAAAAACTGTTTTTT

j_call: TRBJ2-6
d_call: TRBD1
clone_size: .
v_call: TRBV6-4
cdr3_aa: CASSWDSSGANVLTF
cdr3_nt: TGTGCCAGCAGTTGGGACAGCTCTGGGGCCAACGTCCTGACTTTC

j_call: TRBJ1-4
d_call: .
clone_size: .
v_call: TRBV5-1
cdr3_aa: CASSLAPQGANEKLFF
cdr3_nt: TGCGCCAGCAGCTTGGCCCCACAGGGAGCTAATGAAAAACTGTTTTTT

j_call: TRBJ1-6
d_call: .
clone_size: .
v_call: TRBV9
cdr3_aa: CASSGTGLYESSYNSPLHF
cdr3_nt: TGTGCCAGCAGCGGAACAGGGCTCTACGAAAGCTCCTATAATTCACCCCTCCACTTT

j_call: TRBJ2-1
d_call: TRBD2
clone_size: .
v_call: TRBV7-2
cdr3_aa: CASSLSSGDNEQFF
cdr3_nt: TGTGCCAGCAGCTTAAGTAGCGGGGACAATGAGCAGTTCTTC

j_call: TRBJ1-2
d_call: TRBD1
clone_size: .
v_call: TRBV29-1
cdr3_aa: CSAGGQGWSNYGYTF
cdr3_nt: TGCAGCGCCGGGGGACAGGGGTGGTCTAACTATGGCTACACCTTC

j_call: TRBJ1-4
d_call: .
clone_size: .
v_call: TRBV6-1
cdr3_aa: CASSGTRYEKLFF
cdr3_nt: TGTGCCAGCAGTGGGACACGTTACGAAAAACTGTTTTTT

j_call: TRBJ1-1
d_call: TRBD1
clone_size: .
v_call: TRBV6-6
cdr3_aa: CASSYDRVRTEAFF
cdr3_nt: TGTGCCAGCAGTTACGACAGGGTAAGGACTGAAGCTTTCTTT

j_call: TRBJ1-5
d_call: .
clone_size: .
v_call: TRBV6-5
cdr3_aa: CASSYSRFTDQPQHF
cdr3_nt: TGTGCCAGCAGTTACTCACGATTCACGGATCAGCCCCAGCATTTT

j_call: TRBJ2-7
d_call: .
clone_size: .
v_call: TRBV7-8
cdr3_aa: CASSSMEGEQYF
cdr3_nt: TGTGCCAGCAGCTCCATGGAGGGCGAGCAGTACTTC

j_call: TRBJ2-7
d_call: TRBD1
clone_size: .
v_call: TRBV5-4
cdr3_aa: CASSWGQGTFYEQYF
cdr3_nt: TGTGCCAGCAGCTGGGGACAGGGAACCTTCTACGAGCAGTACTTC

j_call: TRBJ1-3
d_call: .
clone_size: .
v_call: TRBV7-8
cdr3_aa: CASSSDGAGGNTIYF
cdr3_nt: TGTGCCAGCAGCTCGGACGGCGCGGGCGGAAACACCATATATTTT